This TCR beta chain was sequenced in a study of cytomegalovirus exposure and HLA in healthy donors. This clone appeared a single time. In the PCR, 60 Vbeta and 13 Jbeta primers were used. Sequencing was performed with immunoSEQ multiplex PCR; in TCRdb, only in-frame clones are kept and a portion is missing. The sample contains around 170,000 clones, approximately 81% of which appear only once. CDR3 size: 14 residues. The trim removed 1 base at V and 7 bases at J, leaving 6 bases unmatched. Germline CDR1 reads SEHNR; CDR2 reads FQNEAQ (reference sequence). The sample consisted of PBMCs. The clonotype originates from a man aged 50 or older in good health and CMV-seronegative. The gene calls are TRBV7-9 and TRBJ1-1, with TRBD1 identical over 7 bases. The CDR3 reads CASSLVVGGGEAFF. The CDR3, as DNA: TGTGCCAGCAGCTTAGTGGTAGGGGGCGGTGAAGCTTTCTTT.